This T cell receptor (beta chain) emerged from a study of control samples from healthy donors and cancer patients. The repertoire was sequenced with immunoSEQ multiplex PCR; TCRdb's copy has only in-frame clones and lacks some. The sample carries about 83,000 clones, about nine tenths recorded once. The CDR3 consists of 13 residues. Germline-derived CDR1 and CDR2 are KGHDR and SFDVKD. Trimming pared 2 bases from V and 6 bases from J, leaving 8 bases between. The clonotype originates from a man over 45 in good health. The sequenced material came from blood. V gene TRBV24-1 combines with J gene TRBJ2-3; D gene ambiguous. The CDR3 here is CATSDSFVDTQYF. The CDR3 DNA reads TGTGCCACCAGTGATTCGTTTGTGGATACGCAGTATTTT.